This TCR beta chain was identified during a study of cytomegalovirus exposure and HLA in healthy donors (dated 2017 in TCRdb). Regarding the research as a whole: An earlier analysis of approximately 640 of the donors reported approximately 290 Gb of sequence data and 100 million to 130 million unique TCR beta sequences from some 180 million T cells. Rather than drawing on any new phenotypic data, the later analysis identified candidate immune exposures from TCR beta sequences and the way those sequences occurred across donors. Along with the approximately 620-subject first cohort, a separate validation cohort of over a hundred different subjects was used. An earlier analysis of roughly 580 of the donors used high-throughput TCR beta sequencing to judge whether each TCR beta V gene segment behaved as functional or pseudogenic. In a later genetic analysis, genome-wide SNP genotypes for 398 of the 666 donors were used, and that subset was treated as a discovery cohort. The T cell repertoires of around 670 subjects were profiled by immunosequencing and related to cytomegalovirus serostatus. Every repertoire in the discovery cohort had been generated on one and the same sequencing platform. Several DR-DQ haplotypes were treated as single units for association and clustering because of strong linkage in the cohort. Roughly 300 gigabases of sequencing data and 80 million or so unique TCR sequences were included in an early release covering several hundred HLA-typed donors. A later analysis re-analyzed previously published TCR beta repertoires from 666 donors and added high-resolution HLA genotyping to study TCR occurrence patterns. Among some 400 genotyped donors of the cohort, an average of around 220,000 unique TCR beta nucleotide sequences was sequenced per donor, of which 15% to 20% were non-productive. Typing coverage varied by locus: roughly 629-640 donors for A, B, C, DRB1 and DQB1; roughly 520 for DQA1; approximately 570 for DPA1; roughly 470 for DPB1. Of the 398 genotyped donors, less than 90% were placed in the genetic ancestry cluster associated with self-reported Caucasian donors. HLA typing covered class I and class II loci at four-digit resolution. The study combined high-throughput TCR immunosequencing, statistical association of individual TCRs with disease status, and machine learning to predict cytomegalovirus infection status. The aim of the study was to test whether cataloging public T cell receptors could identify signatures of past pathogen exposure. Donor age, sex, ethnicity and CMV serostatus were compiled together with the repertoire data.

In total, approximately 610 healthy bone marrow donors made up the cohort. At the time of sampling, all cohort members were nominally healthy, though unrecorded immune exposures were likely present. The donor was CMV seronegative and was included in the group of around 320 seronegative cohort members. A peripheral blood sample was collected from each donor, and TCR beta sequencing was performed on peripheral blood mononuclear cells. Genomic DNA was extracted from the blood cell samples with the Qiagen DNeasy Blood Extraction Kit. The study at large found these results: According to a later analysis, parvovirus B19, influenza, CMV and Epstein-Barr virus appeared linked to several top co-occurrence clusters. A later genetic analysis reported fewer N-insertions in productive TCRs among donors in an Asian-associated ancestry cluster than the approximately 700-donor mean. According to a later analysis, most CMV-associated TCR beta chains appeared to be HLA-restricted, and the HLA associations seemed to be driven largely by CMV exposure. Some 15 rarely observed V segments, including chromosome 9 orphons, were excluded from the earlier analysis of approximately 500 of the donors because counts were too low. It was suggested by the authors that the approach could potentially be generalized to other disease states and immunological phenotypes. In vitro tests confirmed that a few of the cytomegalovirus-associated TCR beta chains recognize cytomegalovirus antigens. V-gene and J-gene trimming of TCR beta chains was associated with a missense DCLRE1C variant in a later genetic analysis, and the association was replicated in an independent cohort. In a later analysis, the rate of TCR association differed among HLA loci, with DRB1 alleles having the most associated TCRs and HLA-C alleles having the fewest. A cluster of highly shared sequence variants was judged likely to represent a technical artifact of the sequencing pipeline. Because HLA typing was missing for some donors at each locus, association tests included only the typed subset. A further reported finding was that TCR beta sequences accurately predicted the HLA-A and HLA-B alleles for most subjects in the first cohort. Linkage disequilibrium might explain the correlated functional status among segregating V segments, but an unknown experimental factor could not be excluded. Most TCR sequences were seen in very few donors, while some public TCRs were found in many individuals. The study listed 164 TCR beta chains as associated with cytomegalovirus. Broadly in line with IMGT annotations, most TCR beta V segments showed up in productive rearrangements about 90% or about 30% of the time in an earlier analysis of about 500 of the donors. The classifier was reported to diagnose cytomegalovirus status with high specificity and sensitivity in both the original and validation cohorts. Presence/absence analyses assumed roughly uniform sequencing depth across donors, an assumption that may not hold. In this cohort, only TCR beta chains were sequenced, and detectable features were limited by the absence of alpha or paired-chain data. Assigning TCR associations to individual alleles was difficult when HLA alleles, especially DR and DQ, strongly co-occurred. Some IMGT-functional V segments, including TRBV6-2 and TRBV6-3, could not be distinguished by the 87-base-pair reads and were therefore excluded. Compared with equally common non-associated chains, HLA-associated TCR beta chains in a later analysis were more clonally expanded and had lower generation probabilities. CMV serostatus was the only immune exposure information available for the cohort. Specific HLA alleles were associated with over 15,000 TCR beta sequences at a false discovery rate of 0.05 in a later analysis.

Worth noting for this clone: Its target antigen remains unknown.

V gives up 5 bases and J gives up 5 bases, and the segment between their germline ends measures 16 bases. CDR3 length: 15 amino acids, cysteine to phenylalanine. Of all the DNA, just the CDR3 is kept, 45 bases in frame from base 1. The germline V gene provides CDR1 SGHAT and CDR2 FQNNGV. The receptor library was made with the immunoSEQ multiplex PCR assay. For the multiplex PCR, a mixture combining 60 forward primers for TCR Vbeta segments and 13 reverse primers for TCR Jbeta segments was used. The CDR3 region of rearranged TCR beta genes was amplified from genomic DNA by a multiplex PCR assay. On the Illumina HiSeq System, the amplified TCR beta libraries were sequenced as 87-base-pair reads. Under the source paper's analysis protocol: A later analysis tallied 75 million to 95 million unique TCR beta chains across the 650 to 750 repertoires, and around 12 million of those chains were shared by two or more donors. Raw reads were error-corrected and collapsed into unique sequences by a nearest-neighbor algorithm in which closely related sequences were merged to remove PCR and sequencing errors. Alignment of CDR3 sequences to IMGT reference sequences was used to assign V, D and J gene segments. For a sequence to be retained, at least a six-nucleotide match to both a V gene segment and a J gene segment was required. A rearrangement was called productive if the CDR3 had no stop codons and remained in frame with V and J, and every other rearrangement was called non-productive. Following IMGT convention, CDR3 was defined as the stretch from the second conserved V-encoded cysteine to the conserved J-encoded phenylalanine. Sequences without an unambiguous match to a single V gene segment were excluded from the earlier analysis of about 640 of the donors. In an earlier analysis of a few hundred of the donors, a V segment was called functional when productive rearrangements were above 56.7%, and segregating when the standard deviation between donors exceeded 5%. To diagnose cytomegalovirus status from the catalog of TCR beta chain sequences, a statistical classification framework was built. In a later analysis, TCR nucleotide sequences were compared against IMGT/GENE-DB human TR gene sequences so that V and J genes could be assigned. Using the TCRdist pipeline, a later analysis assigned CDR3 sequences along with most-parsimonious VDJ recombination scenarios. In a later analysis, each TCR beta chain was defined by its CDR3 amino acid sequence together with its V-gene family, and reads lacking a unique V-gene family were excluded. As a way to deal with suspected cross-contamination and a sequencing artifact, a later analysis dropped 500 to 700 nucleotide sequences that were highly shared and had low generation probability. A later analysis calculated a clonal expansion index for each public chain from normalized within-repertoire ranks of inferred template counts. A later analysis computed generation probabilities with a VDJ recombination model fitted to out-of-frame rearrangements, and checked the results against IGoR. In a later analysis, TCR-TCR, TCR-HLA and TCR-CMV co-occurrence was scored with hypergeometric tests, and a repertoire-size bias correction was applied to TCR pairs. False discovery rates were estimated in a later analysis by permuting HLA or CMV assignments 20 times. In a later analysis, co-occurring TCRs were grouped with DBSCAN, and TCRdist sequence similarity was added when clustering was performed within HLA-allele-positive subsets. Co-occurrence clustering excluded repertoires with fewer than 30,000 or more than 120,000 public chains, plus five with anomalous nucleotide sharing. The table was pulled from immuneACCESS by TCRdb, which kept in-frame rearrangements only. Such tables lose some clones; where checked, under half of the loss comes from unresolved V genes, and the rest has no known cause. V, J and clone size were drawn from that table, and D and trimming were deduced from the DNA. The sample's own table lists 95,000 to 150,000 clones. The top ten hold around 2.9% of the sample.

Sequences were obtained from PBMCs. The chain joins TRBV11-2 to TRBJ2-1; TRBD1 is a weak D gene call, 5 bases matching. The receptor was isolated from a man aged 25 to 45 in good health and CMV-seronegative. At the DNA level, the sequence is TGTGCCAGCAGCCCTGCCCCAGGGAATCACAATGAGCAGTTCTTC. Protein translation: CASSPAPGNHNEQFF.